This entry lists 25 T cell receptor beta chains sequenced from one sample in a study of T cells in localized non-small cell lung cancer. This table comes from immunoSEQ multiplex PCR, and its TCRdb copy is limited to in-frame clones, with some not included. The top ten hold over 3.5% of the sample, which has over 20,000 clones, more than 85% seen once. Sequencing used peripheral blood, obtained before any cancer treatment. All receptors come from a female donor older than 55 with stage II squamous cell lung carcinoma.

Written as DNA, the CDR3 is TGTGCCAGCAGCATCGGGACAGGGGGCGAGCAGTACTTC. This encodes CASSIGTGGEQYF. This chain connects TRBV7-8 to TRBJ2-7; TRBD1 matches at 11 bases. The CDR3 extends over 13 amino acids. V shed 5 bases and J 6 bases; nucleotides not matched to a gene: 3. Germline V lookup: CDR1 SGHVS, CDR2 FQNEAQ.

This chain connects TRBV7-6 to TRBJ2-1; 8 bases fit TRBD2. CDR1 SGHVS and CDR2 FNYEAQ come from the germline V gene. V was pared by 0 bases and J by 9 bases, with 7 bases of the junction left unmatched. The CDR3 runs 15 residues. The CDR3 loop reads CASSLAGTRSSEQFF. DNA of the CDR3: TGTGCCAGCAGCTTAGCTGGGACTAGATCTAGTGAGCAGTTCTTC.

The chain couples TRBV7-9 to TRBJ2-1, with D tentatively TRBD2 (7 bases). The CDR3 sequence is 15 residues long. V was trimmed by 3 bases and J by 4 bases, leaving 13 bases between them. Germline V gives CDR1 SEHNR, CDR2 FQNEAQ (reference sequence). This CDR3 reads CASSLRRGLYNEQFF. CDR3 DNA: TGTGCCAGCAGCTTGAGGCGGGGGCTTTACAATGAGCAGTTCTTC.

The V gene is TRBV11-2, the J gene TRBJ1-6; 7 bases fit TRBD1. CDR1 SGHAT and CDR2 FQNNGV come from the germline V gene. The CDR3 is 16 residues long. The V segment lost 1 base and the J segment 9 bases; nucleotides outside the gene matches: 9. In DNA form, the CDR3 reads TGTGCCAGCAGCTTAGGTGGGACAGCGTTGGGTTCACCCCTCCACTTT. Protein: CASSLGGTALGSPLHF. Full variable domain (outside the CDR3, taken from reference TRBV11-2 and TRBJ1-6): EAGVAQSPRYKIIEKRQSVAFWCNPISGHATLYWYQQILGQGPKLLIQFQNNGVVDDSQLPKDRFSAERLKGVDSTLKIQPAKLEDSAVYLCASSLGGTALGSPLHFGNGTRLTVT.

This chain links TRBV18 with TRBJ1-1; D remains ambiguous. Germline assignment: CDR1 KGHSH and CDR2 LQKENI. The CDR3 contains 14 residues. With 5 bases removed from V and 1 base from J, the gap between germline ends came to 11 bases. CDR3 amino acids: CASSDYRGNTEAFF. DNA of the CDR3: TGTGCCAGCTCAGACTACCGGGGGAACACTGAAGCTTTCTTT.

V is TRBV7-2 and J is TRBJ1-1; no clear D gene. Germline lookup yields CDR1 SGHTA and CDR2 FQGNSA. The CDR3 has 13 residues. V lost 5 bases, J lost 0 bases, and 7 bases lay in between. The CDR3 loop reads CASSPLLNTEAFF. The CDR3 DNA sequence: TGTGCCAGCAGCCCTCTGTTGAACACTGAAGCTTTCTTT.

The V gene is TRBV7-6, the J gene TRBJ1-6; no reliable D call. V was pared by 1 base and J by 8 bases, with 9 bases between. Germline CDR1 reads SGHVS; CDR2 reads FNYEAQ. There are 14 residues in the CDR3. DNA for the CDR3: TGTGCCAGCAGCTTAGGTCCCCAGGATTCACCCCTCCACTTT. The encoded protein is CASSLGPQDSPLHF.

The chain links TRBV18 to TRBJ2-7; no clear D. Germline CDR1 is KGHSH and CDR2 is LQKENI. The V and J ends lost 5 bases and 3 bases respectively, with 8 bases between them. This CDR3 is 12 amino acids long. The CDR3 is CASSTDGYEQYF. The CDR3 DNA reads as TGTGCCAGCTCAACCGACGGCTACGAGCAGTACTTC.

The genes are TRBV6-1 and TRBJ2-3; the match to TRBD2 covers 13 bases. The V gene end was trimmed by 6 bases and the J gene end by 5 bases; junction bases not matched to a gene: 5. The germline gives CDR1 MNHNS, CDR2 SASEGT. The CDR3 loop spans 15 amino acids. CDR3 bases: TGTGCCAGCAGCCTACTAGCGGGGGGGAAAGATACGCAGTATTTT. It is translated as CASSLLAGGKDTQYF.

This chain links TRBV12-1 with TRBJ2-6; TRBD2 was called by the table and not checked on the DNA. TRBV12-1 is flagged as a pseudogene. The CDR3 has 18 residues. The CDR3 is CASSFLTREESGANVLTF. In DNA, the CDR3 is TGTGCCAGCAGCTTTCTCACTAGAGAAGAGTCTGGGGCCAACGTCCTGACTTTC.

The genes are TRBV28 and TRBJ1-1; TRBD1 agrees at 10 bases. J was trimmed by 6 bases and V by 6 bases; bases with no gene match: 4. From germline, CDR1 is MDHEN and CDR2 SYDVKM. The CDR3 has 13 residues. CDR3 sequence reads: CASSVTGGPEAFF. In DNA form, the CDR3 reads TGTGCCAGCAGCGTGACAGGGGGCCCTGAAGCTTTCTTT.

This clone appeared once. The chain has TRBV6-5 and TRBJ1-2, with D perhaps matching TRBD1 (5 bases). The germline CDR1 and CDR2 sequences are MNHEY and SVGAGI. This CDR3 has 15 residues. Deletions cut 4 bases from V and 4 bases from J, with 16 bases between. The CDR3 DNA sequence: TGTGCCAGCAGTTCCCCAACCAGGGAGGGCTATGGCTACACCTTC. Its protein is CASSSPTREGYGYTF.

This chain links TRBV5-1 with TRBJ2-6, with no clear D. CDR3 size: 13 residues. With 5 bases removed from V and 4 bases from J, the gap between germline ends came to 7 bases. The germline CDR1 and CDR2 sequences are SGHRS and YFSETQ. The CDR3 loop reads CASSDSGANVLTF. The CDR3 nucleotides are TGCGCCAGCAGTGACTCCGGGGCCAACGTCCTGACTTTC.

The chain employs TRBV9 and TRBJ2-3; TRBD2 aligns across 8 bases. The CDR3 has 17 amino acids. From germline, CDR1 is SGDLS and CDR2 YYNGEE. Unmatched junction bases numbered 13, after V lost 7 bases and J lost 0 bases. CDR3 in amino acids: CASGRGGGNPSTDTQYF. The CDR3 DNA reads TGTGCCAGCGGTCGGGGCGGGGGGAACCCGAGCACAGATACGCAGTATTTT.

This clone was recorded once. The V gene is TRBV28, the J gene TRBJ2-3, with 7 positions matching TRBD1. With V trimmed by 5 bases and J by 1 base, 6 bases remained unmatched. CDR3 length equals 15 residues. The V gene's germline CDR1 is MDHEN and CDR2 SYDVKM. CDR3 residues: CASSPTGPRTDTQYF. As DNA, the CDR3 is TGTGCCAGCAGTCCGACAGGGCCTCGCACAGATACGCAGTATTTT.

The chain joins TRBV9 to TRBJ1-2; no clear D gene. Germline CDR1 reads SGDLS; CDR2 reads YYNGEE. V dropped 9 bases and J dropped 4 bases, with 19 bases sitting between them. The length of the CDR3 is 14 residues. CDR3 coding DNA: TGTGCCACTCACATCAGATCCTACTGCTATGGCTACACCTTC. As protein: CATHIRSYCYGYTF.

CDR3 in amino acids: CASSPKPGQGLSEAFF. CDR3 nucleotide sequence: TGTGCCAGCAGCCCGAAACCGGGACAGGGTTTGTCTGAAGCTTTCTTT. V and J are TRBV7-9 and TRBJ1-1; 9 bases agree with TRBD1. V was pared by 5 bases and J by 6 bases, with 13 bases of the junction left unmatched. The CDR3 is 16 residues long. The germline V gene encodes CDR1 SEHNR and CDR2 FQNEAQ (reference sequence).

This clone was detected once. The chain employs TRBV19 and TRBJ2-1, with unresolved D. V lost 5 bases to trimming and J lost 0 bases, with 11 bases between them. The CDR3 is 15 residues long. Germline CDR1 reads LNHDA; CDR2 reads SQIVND (reference sequence). CDR3 amino acids: CASSAAPSSYNEQFF. The CDR3 DNA is TGTGCCAGTAGTGCGGCACCAAGCTCCTACAATGAGCAGTTCTTC. Filled out from reference TRBV19 and TRBJ2-1, the complete variable domain reads DGGITQSPKYLFRKEGQNVTLSCEQNLNHDAMYWYRQDPGQGLRLIYYSQIVNDFQKGDIAEGYSVSREKKESFPLTVTSAQKNPTAFYLCASSAAPSSYNEQFFGPGTRLTVL.

CDR3 residues: CASSPPGTLGRSYEQYF. CDR3 nucleotide sequence: TGTGCCAGCTCACCACCGGGAACGTTGGGACGGTCCTACGAGCAGTACTTC. J is TRBJ2-7 and V is TRBV18; either TRBD1 or TRBD2 may fit D (5 bases each). The CDR3 totals 17 residues. Germline loops: CDR1 KGHSH, CDR2 LQKENI. Trimming stripped 0 bases from V and 1 base from J, with 16 bases between. The complete variable domain, with remaining parts taken from reference TRBV18 and TRBJ2-7, reads NAGVMQNPRHLVRRRGQEARLRCSPMKGHSHVYWYRQLPEEGLKFMVYLQKENIIDESGMPKERFSAEFPKEGPSILRIQQVVRGDSAAYFCASSPPGTLGRSYEQYFGPGTRLTVT.

This chain links TRBV11-3 with TRBJ2-3; D is ambiguous. The V gene lost 4 bases and the J gene lost 6 bases, with 8 bases spanning the gap. The germline V gene has CDR1 SGHNT and CDR2 YENEEA. This CDR3 spans 12 amino acids. CDR3 coding DNA: TGTGCCAGCAGCTCCGTCGCTGATACGCAGTATTTT. Protein: CASSSVADTQYF.

The chain is built from TRBV30 and TRBJ2-1, with D tentatively TRBD2 (5 bases). This CDR3 spans 17 amino acids. V lost 0 bases, J lost 0 bases, and 15 bases lay in between. Germline CDR1 is GTSNPN and CDR2 is SVGIG (reference sequence). The CDR3 region is CAWSVRETGRSYNEQFF. CDR3 nucleotides: TGTGCCTGGAGTGTAAGGGAGACGGGCCGCTCCTACAATGAGCAGTTCTTC.

The CDR3 spells CASRGVDYGYTF. CDR3 in DNA: TGTGCCAGCAGGGGTGTTGACTATGGCTACACCTTC. The rearrangement links TRBV6-6 to TRBJ1-2, with no clear D. CDR1 and CDR2 (germline): MNHNY, SVGAGI (reference sequence). The CDR3 extends over 12 amino acids. V lost 6 bases, J lost 3 bases, and 8 bases lay in between.

The chain has TRBV2 and TRBJ2-2; D may correspond to TRBD1 or TRBD2 (5 bases each). CDR1 is SNHLY, CDR2 FYNNEI, per germline. Trimming removed 6 bases at V and 4 bases at J, with 15 bases between. The CDR3 is 15 residues long. CDR3 DNA: TGTGCCAGCAGGAACCGGGGCAAGAGCACCGGGGAGCTGTTTTTT. Its protein product is CASRNRGKSTGELFF.

The V call is TRBV6-1, the J call TRBJ2-7; TRBD2 matches at 10 bases. V shed 2 bases, J shed 3 bases, and the junction held 10 bases outside the gene matches. In germline, CDR1 is MNHNS, CDR2 SASEGT. This CDR3 region has 17 residues. The CDR3 sequence: CASSELAGEVFYYEQYF. The CDR3 DNA is TGTGCCAGCAGTGAACTAGCGGGAGAAGTCTTCTACTACGAGCAGTACTTC.

The chain carries TRBV7-2 and TRBJ2-5, with 8 bases lining up with TRBD2. The ends lost 6 bases at V and 4 bases at J; junction bases unmatched: 7. The germline gives CDR1 SGHTA, CDR2 FQGNSA. The CDR3 is made up of 14 amino acids. DNA of the CDR3: TGTGCCAGCAGGGTCGGGGGGGGCGGAGAGACCCAGTACTTC. It translates to CASRVGGGGETQYF.